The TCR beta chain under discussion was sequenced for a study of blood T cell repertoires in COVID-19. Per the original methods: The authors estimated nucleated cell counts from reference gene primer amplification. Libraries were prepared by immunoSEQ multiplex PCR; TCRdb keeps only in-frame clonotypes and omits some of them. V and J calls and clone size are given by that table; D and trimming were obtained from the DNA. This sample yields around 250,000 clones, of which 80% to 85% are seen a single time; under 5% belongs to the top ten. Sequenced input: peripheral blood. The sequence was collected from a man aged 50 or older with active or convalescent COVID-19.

CDR3 coding DNA: TGTGCCAGCAGCCAAGAGACAGGTCAAGAGACCCAGTACTTC. This translates into CASSQETGQETQYF. The chain recombines TRBV14 with TRBJ2-5; D may be TRBD1 (6 bases). Germline V gene sequence: CDR1 SGHDN, CDR2 FVKESK. Trimming shortened V by 0 bases and J by 2 bases, and 7 bases separated the two germline ends. The CDR3 consists of 14 residues.